The rows below give T cell receptor beta chains drawn from one sample of a study of blood T cells in healthy people across ages. TCRdb passed the 5' RACE reads through MiXCR, listing each CDR3 protein once. Of about 830,000 distinct CDR3 sequences in the sample, roughly 60% were seen once. Input material: blood. The receptors were gathered from a man aged 25 to 40 in good health. Each CDR3 is given with its conserved first and last residue. Fields, in order: CDR3 DNA, CDR3 protein, V gene, D gene, J gene, clone size. The D gene is left open where the match is weak. Some rows have no size entry. The others give once, few or many, or a class for an expanded clone.

TGTGCCAGCAGTTTCCCCGGGACAGGGGGATATGGCTACACCTTC,CASSFPGTGGYGYTF,TRBV12-3/TRBV12-4,TRBD1,TRBJ1-2,few
TGCAGTGCTAGAGATAACCGGGGAGGGTACTACGAGCAGTACTTC,CSARDNRGGYYEQYF,TRBV20-1,TRBD2,TRBJ2-7,NA
TGTGCCAGCTCACCATCAGGGCAATTTAGCGGCTATGGCTACACCTTC,CASSPSGQFSGYGYTF,TRBV18,NA,TRBJ1-2,NA
TGCAGTGCTACCAAACCGGGTCTCCGCACAGATACGCAGTATTTT,CSATKPGLRTDTQYF,TRBV20-1,NA,TRBJ2-3,few
TGCGCCAGCAGCCAAACCAGCCAGGCGGACACTGAAGCTTTCTTT,CASSQTSQADTEAFF,TRBV4-1,NA,TRBJ1-1,NA
TGTGCCAGTAGCCCCCAAGTAGGGTATGGCTACACCTTC,CASSPQVGYGYTF,TRBV7-9,NA,TRBJ1-2,few
TGTGCCAGCAGCTTTACTCCTGGGACTAGCGGGGGTCATGAGACCCAGTACTTC,CASSFTPGTSGGHETQYF,TRBV7-6,TRBD2,TRBJ2-5,NA
TGCGCCAGCAGCCCAGCGGGGGTTAGCACAGATACGCAGTATTTT,CASSPAGVSTDTQYF,TRBV5-1,TRBD2,TRBJ2-3,few
TGTGCCAGCAGCTCCCGGACAGGTTACACAGATACGCAGTATTTT,CASSSRTGYTDTQYF,TRBV7-2,TRBD1,TRBJ2-3,NA
TGTGCCAGGACCGGACAGGGAGCTGGGATAGGGACTAGCCTTGAAGAGACCCAGTACTTC,CARTGQGAGIGTSLEETQYF,TRBV25-1,NA,TRBJ2-5,NA
TGTGCCAGCAGACTGGGACTCGCACGCACAGATACGCAGTATTTT,CASRLGLARTDTQYF,TRBV6-5,NA,TRBJ2-3,NA
TGCAGTGCTAGCGCGAGCGGGGGATCTCGGGAGACCCAGTACTTC,CSASASGGSRETQYF,TRBV20-1,TRBD2,TRBJ2-5,few
TGCAGCGTCAGGTCGACAGCGGCTAACTATGGCTACACCTTC,CSVRSTAANYGYTF,TRBV29-1,NA,TRBJ1-2,NA
TGTGCCAACGCCGTAGGGGCCAAAGAGACCCAGTACTTC,CANAVGAKETQYF,TRBV12-3/TRBV12-4,NA,TRBJ2-5,NA
TGCGCCAGCAGCTTGACCCCTTTACAGGGAGGGACTGAAGCTTTCTTT,CASSLTPLQGGTEAFF,TRBV5-1,NA,TRBJ1-1,NA
TGTGCCAGCAGCTTAGCGAGGGGGTACACAGATACGCAGTATTTT,CASSLARGYTDTQYF,TRBV7-2,NA,TRBJ2-3,NA
TGCAGTGCTCTCCCTTTAGCGGGAGGCACAGATACGCAGTATTTT,CSALPLAGGTDTQYF,TRBV20-1,TRBD2,TRBJ2-3,NA
TGCAGCGTTGAAACTAGGAACTACGAGCAGTACTTC,CSVETRNYEQYF,TRBV29-1,NA,TRBJ2-7,NA
TGTGCCAGCAGTTCTTTCGACAACCCTGACAATGAGCAGTTCTTC,CASSSFDNPDNEQFF,TRBV6-6,NA,TRBJ2-1,NA